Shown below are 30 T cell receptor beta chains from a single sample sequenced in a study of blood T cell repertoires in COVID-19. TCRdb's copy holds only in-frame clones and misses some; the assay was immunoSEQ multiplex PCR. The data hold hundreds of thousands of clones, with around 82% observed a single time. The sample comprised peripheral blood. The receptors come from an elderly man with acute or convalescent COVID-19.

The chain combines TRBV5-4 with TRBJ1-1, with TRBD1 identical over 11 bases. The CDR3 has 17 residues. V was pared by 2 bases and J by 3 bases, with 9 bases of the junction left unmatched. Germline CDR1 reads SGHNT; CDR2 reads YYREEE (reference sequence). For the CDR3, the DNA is TGTGCCAGCAGCTTAGTAAGGACAGGGGGCTACGACACTGAAGCTTTCTTT. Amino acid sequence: CASSLVRTGGYDTEAFF.

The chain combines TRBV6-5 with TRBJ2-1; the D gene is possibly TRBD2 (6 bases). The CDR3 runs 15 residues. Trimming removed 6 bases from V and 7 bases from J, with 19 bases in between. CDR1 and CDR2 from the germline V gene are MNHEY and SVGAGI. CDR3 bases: TGTGCCAGCAGCCGGGAGAGGGGCGGAACGAATGAGCAGTTCTTC. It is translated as CASSRERGGTNEQFF.

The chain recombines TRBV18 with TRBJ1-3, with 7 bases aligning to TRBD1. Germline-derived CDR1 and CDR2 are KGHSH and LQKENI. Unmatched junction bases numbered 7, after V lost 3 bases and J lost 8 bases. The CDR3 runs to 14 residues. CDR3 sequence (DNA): TGTGCCAGCTCACCCGTCGACAGGGCGGACACCATATATTTT. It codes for CASSPVDRADTIYF.

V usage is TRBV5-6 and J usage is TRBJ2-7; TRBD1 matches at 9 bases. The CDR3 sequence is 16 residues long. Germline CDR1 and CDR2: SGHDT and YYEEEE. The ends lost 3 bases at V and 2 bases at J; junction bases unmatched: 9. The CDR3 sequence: CASSYYGTGKPYEQYF. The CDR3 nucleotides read TGTGCCAGCAGCTATTACGGGACAGGGAAGCCCTACGAGCAGTACTTC.

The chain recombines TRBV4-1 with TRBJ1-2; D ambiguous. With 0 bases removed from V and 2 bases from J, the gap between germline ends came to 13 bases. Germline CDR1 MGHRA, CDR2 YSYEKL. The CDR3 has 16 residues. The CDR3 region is CASSQDSEERNYGYTF. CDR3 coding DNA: TGCGCCAGCAGCCAAGATTCGGAGGAGAGAAACTATGGCTACACCTTC.

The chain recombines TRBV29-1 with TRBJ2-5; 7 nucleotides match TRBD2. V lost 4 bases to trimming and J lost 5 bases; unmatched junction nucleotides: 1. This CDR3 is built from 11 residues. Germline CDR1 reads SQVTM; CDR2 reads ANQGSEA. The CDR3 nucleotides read TGCAGCGTTGCTAGCGGTGAGACCCAGTACTTC. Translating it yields CSVASGETQYF.

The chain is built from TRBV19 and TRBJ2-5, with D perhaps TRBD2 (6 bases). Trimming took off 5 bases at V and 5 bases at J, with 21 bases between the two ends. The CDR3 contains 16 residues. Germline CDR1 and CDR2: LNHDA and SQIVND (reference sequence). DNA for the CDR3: TGTGCCAGTAGTTCAGCGCCGGGAGAAAACTGGGAGACCCAGTACTTC. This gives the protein CASSSAPGENWETQYF.

The CDR3 DNA is TGCGCCAGCAGTCAACGTACAGGGTCGGGAAACACCATATATTTT. Translation gives CASSQRTGSGNTIYF. The J gene is TRBJ1-3, the V gene TRBV23-1; weak D call: TRBD1 (6 bases). TRBV23-1 is annotated as an ORF whose role is uncertain. The CDR3 length is 15 residues. Trimming pared 2 bases from V and 4 bases from J, leaving 12 bases between.

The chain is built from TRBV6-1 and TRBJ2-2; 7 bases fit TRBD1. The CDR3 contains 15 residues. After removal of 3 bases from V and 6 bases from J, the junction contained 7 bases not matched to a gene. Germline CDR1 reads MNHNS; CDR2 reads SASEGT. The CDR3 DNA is TGTGCCAGCAGTGACAGGGGGTTGGTATCCGGGGAGCTGTTTTTT. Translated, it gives CASSDRGLVSGELFF.

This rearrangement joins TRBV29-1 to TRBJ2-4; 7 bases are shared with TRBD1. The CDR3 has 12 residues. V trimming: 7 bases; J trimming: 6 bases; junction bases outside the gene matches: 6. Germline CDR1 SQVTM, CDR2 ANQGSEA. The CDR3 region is CSAATGPNIQYF. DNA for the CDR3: TGCAGCGCCGCGACAGGGCCAAACATTCAGTACTTC.

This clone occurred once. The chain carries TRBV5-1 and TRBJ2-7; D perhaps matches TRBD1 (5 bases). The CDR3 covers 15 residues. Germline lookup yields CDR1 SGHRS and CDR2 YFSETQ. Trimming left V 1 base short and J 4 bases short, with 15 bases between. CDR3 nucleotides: TGCGCCAGCAGCTTGCAAGGGCAGGGTTTTTACGAGCAGTACTTC. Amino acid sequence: CASSLQGQGFYEQYF.

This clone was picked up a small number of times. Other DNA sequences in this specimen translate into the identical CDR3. In nucleotides, the CDR3 is TGTGCCAGCAGCTCCGGGACTGGGGACTACGAGCAGTACTTC. As protein: CASSSGTGDYEQYF. The gene calls are TRBV7-9 and TRBJ2-7; maybe TRBD2 (6 bases). The V gene lost 4 bases and the J gene lost 3 bases, with 13 bases spanning the gap. This CDR3 comprises 14 residues. Germline V gives CDR1 SEHNR, CDR2 FQNEAQ (reference sequence).

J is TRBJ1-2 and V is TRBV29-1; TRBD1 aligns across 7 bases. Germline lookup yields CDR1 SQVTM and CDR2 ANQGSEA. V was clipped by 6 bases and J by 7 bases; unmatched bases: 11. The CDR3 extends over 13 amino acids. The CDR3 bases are TGCAGCGTAACCGGGACAGATGGGCCTGGCTACACCTTC. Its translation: CSVTGTDGPGYTF.

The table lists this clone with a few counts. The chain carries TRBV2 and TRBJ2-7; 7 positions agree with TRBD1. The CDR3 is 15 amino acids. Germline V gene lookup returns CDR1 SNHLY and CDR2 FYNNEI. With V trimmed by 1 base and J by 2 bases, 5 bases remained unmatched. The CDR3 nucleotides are TGTGCCAGCAGTGAAGGGACAGGTCATGCCTACGAGCAGTACTTC. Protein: CASSEGTGHAYEQYF.

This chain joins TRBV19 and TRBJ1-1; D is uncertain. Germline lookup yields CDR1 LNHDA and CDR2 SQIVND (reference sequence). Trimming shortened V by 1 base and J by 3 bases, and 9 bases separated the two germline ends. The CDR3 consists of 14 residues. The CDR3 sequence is CASSIAGSDTEAFF. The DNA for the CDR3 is TGTGCCAGTAGTATAGCCGGGTCTGACACTGAAGCTTTCTTT.

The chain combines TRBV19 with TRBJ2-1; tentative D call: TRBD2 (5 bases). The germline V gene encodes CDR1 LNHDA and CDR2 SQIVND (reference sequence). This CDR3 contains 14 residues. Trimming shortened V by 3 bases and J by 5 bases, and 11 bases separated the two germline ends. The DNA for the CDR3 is TGTGCCAGTAGTATGCGGGCTGGCAACAATGAGCAGTTCTTC. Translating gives CASSMRAGNNEQFF.

The CDR3 sequence is CASSSRTSGRNEQYF. CDR3 coding DNA: TGTGCCAGCAGCTCCAGGACTAGCGGGAGGAACGAGCAGTACTTC. V and J are TRBV11-3 and TRBJ2-7, with 14 bases matching TRBD2. Trimming cost V 4 bases and J 5 bases; bases outside gene matches: 4. Germline V CDR1 and CDR2: SGHNT, YENEEA. CDR3 length equals 15 residues.

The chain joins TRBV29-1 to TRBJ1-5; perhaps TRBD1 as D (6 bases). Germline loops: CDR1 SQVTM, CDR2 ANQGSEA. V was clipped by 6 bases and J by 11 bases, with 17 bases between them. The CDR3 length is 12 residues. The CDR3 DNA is TGCAGCGTAGGAAATAACAGGGAAGCCCAGCATTTT. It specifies CSVGNNREAQHF.

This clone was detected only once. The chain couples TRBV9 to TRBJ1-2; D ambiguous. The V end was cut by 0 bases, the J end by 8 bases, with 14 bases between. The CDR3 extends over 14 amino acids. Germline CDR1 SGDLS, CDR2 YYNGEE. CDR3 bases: TGTGCCAGCAGCGTAGTAGGGTGGGGAGGAGGCTACACCTTC. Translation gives CASSVVGWGGGYTF.

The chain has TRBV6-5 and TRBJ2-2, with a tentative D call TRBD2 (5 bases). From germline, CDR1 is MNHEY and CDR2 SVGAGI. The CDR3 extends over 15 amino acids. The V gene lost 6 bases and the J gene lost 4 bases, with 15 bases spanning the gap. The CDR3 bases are TGTGCCAGCAGGAGGGCCACCTCCCTCACCGGGGAGCTGTTTTTT. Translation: CASRRATSLTGELFF.

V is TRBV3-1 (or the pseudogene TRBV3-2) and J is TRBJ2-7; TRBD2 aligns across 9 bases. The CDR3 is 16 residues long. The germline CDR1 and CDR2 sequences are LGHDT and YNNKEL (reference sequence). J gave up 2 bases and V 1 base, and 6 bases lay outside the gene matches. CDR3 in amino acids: CASSQGVGLATYEQYF. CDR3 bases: TGTGCCAGCAGCCAAGGTGTTGGACTAGCGACCTACGAGCAGTACTTC.

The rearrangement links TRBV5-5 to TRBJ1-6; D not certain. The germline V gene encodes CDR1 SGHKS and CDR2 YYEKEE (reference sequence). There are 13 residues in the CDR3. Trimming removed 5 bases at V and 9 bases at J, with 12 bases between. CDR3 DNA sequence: TGTGCCAGCAGTTCGGACGGGGTTTCACCCCTCCACTTT. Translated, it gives CASSSDGVSPLHF. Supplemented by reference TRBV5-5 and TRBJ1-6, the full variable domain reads DAGVTQSPTHLIKTRGQQVTLRCSPISGHKSVSWYQQVLGQGPQFIFQYYEKEERGRGNFPDRFSARQFPNYSSELNVNALLLGDSALYLCASSSDGVSPLHFGNGTRLTVT.

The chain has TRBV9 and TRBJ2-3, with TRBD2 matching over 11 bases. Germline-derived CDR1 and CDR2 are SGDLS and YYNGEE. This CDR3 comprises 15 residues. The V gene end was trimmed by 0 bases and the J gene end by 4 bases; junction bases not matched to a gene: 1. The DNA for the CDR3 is TGTGCCAGCAGCGTAGGACTAGCGGGACCAGATACGCAGTATTTT. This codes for CASSVGLAGPDTQYF. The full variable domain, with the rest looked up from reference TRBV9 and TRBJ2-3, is DSGVTQTPKHLITATGQRVTLRCSPRSGDLSVYWYQQSLDQGLQFLIQYYNGEERAKGNILERFSAQQFPDLHSELNLSSLELGDSALYFCASSVGLAGPDTQYFGPGTRLTVL.

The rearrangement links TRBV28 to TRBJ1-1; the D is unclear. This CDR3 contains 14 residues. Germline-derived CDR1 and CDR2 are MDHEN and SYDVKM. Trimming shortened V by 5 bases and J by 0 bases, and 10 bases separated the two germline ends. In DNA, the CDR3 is TGTGCCAGCAGTCCCGTGCAGGTGAACACTGAAGCTTTCTTT. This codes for CASSPVQVNTEAFF.

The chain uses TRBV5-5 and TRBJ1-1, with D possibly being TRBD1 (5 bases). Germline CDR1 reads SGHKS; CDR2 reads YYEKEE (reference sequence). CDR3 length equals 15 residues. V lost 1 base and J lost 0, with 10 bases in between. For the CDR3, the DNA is TGTGCCAGCAGCTTGTCCGGGGGGGTGAACACTGAAGCTTTCTTT. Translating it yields CASSLSGGVNTEAFF.

This CDR3 is CASSLNFGNTIYF. In DNA, the CDR3 is TGTGCCAGCAGCTTGAACTTCGGAAACACCATATATTTT. The chain recombines TRBV6-5 with TRBJ1-3, with D unresolved. V was shortened by 6 bases and J by 4 bases, with 10 bases between the two germline ends. The length of the CDR3 is 13 residues. Germline V CDR1 and CDR2: MNHEY, SVGAGI.

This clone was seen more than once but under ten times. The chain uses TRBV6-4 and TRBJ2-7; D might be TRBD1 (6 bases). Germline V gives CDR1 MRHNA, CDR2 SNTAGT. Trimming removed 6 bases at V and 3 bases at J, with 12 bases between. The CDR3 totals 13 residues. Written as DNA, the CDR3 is TGTGCCAGCAGAGCCGACAGGTTCTACGAGCAGTACTTC. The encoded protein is CASRADRFYEQYF.

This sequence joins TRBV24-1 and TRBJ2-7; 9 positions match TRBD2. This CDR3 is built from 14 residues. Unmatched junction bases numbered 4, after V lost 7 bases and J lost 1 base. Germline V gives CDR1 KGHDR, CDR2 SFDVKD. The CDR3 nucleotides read TGTGCCACCAGAGCTAGCGGGGAGTCCTACGAGCAGTACTTC. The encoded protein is CATRASGESYEQYF.

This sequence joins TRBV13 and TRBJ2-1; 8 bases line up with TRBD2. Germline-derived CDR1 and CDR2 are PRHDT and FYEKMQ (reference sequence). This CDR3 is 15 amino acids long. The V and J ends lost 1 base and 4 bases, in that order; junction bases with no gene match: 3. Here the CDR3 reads CASSLVGTRYNEQFF. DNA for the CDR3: TGTGCCAGCAGCTTAGTCGGGACTAGATACAATGAGCAGTTCTTC.

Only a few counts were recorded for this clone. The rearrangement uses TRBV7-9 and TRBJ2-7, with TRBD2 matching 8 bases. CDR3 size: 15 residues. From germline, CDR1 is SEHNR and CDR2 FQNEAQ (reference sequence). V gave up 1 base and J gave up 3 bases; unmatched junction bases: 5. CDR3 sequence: CASSLVGTRGYEQYF. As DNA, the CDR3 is TGTGCCAGCAGCTTAGTGGGGACTAGAGGCTACGAGCAGTACTTC.